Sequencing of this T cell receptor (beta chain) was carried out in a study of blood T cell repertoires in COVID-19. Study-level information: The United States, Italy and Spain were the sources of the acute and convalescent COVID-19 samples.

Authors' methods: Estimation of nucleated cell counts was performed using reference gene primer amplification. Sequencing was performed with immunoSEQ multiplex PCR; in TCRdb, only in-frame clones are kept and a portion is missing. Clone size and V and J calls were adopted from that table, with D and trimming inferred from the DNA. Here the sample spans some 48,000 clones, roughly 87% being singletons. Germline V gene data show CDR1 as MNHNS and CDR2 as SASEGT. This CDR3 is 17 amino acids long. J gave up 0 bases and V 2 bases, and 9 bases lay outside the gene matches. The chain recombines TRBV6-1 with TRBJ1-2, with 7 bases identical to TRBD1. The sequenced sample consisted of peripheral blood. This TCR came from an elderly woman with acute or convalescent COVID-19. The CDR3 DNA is TGTGCCAGCAGTGAACGGCCCCCAGGGGGAACTAACTATGGCTACACCTTC. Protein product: CASSERPPGGTNYGYTF.